A single sample gave rise to the 13 T cell receptor beta chains below, sequenced in a study of T cells in Graves' hyperthyroidism and ophthalmopathy. RNA transcripts gave rise to amplified TCR beta CDR3 regions. First-round RT-PCR targeting the TCR CDR3 was performed with the HTBI primer set. TCRdb fed the multiplex PCR reads into MiXCR, producing one record per CDR3 protein. The sample lists 500,000 to 550,000 distinct CDR3 sequences; just under 20% were seen once. The sequenced material came from blood. The receptors here all came from a man aged 40-50 years with Graves' ophthalmopathy.

This clonotype was seen a few times. V and J are TRBV10-3 and TRBJ2-1; D ambiguous. Trimming removed 2 bases at V and 4 bases at J, with 6 bases between. The CDR3 consists of 13 residues. Germline V lookup: CDR1 ENHRY, CDR2 SYGVKD. DNA for the CDR3: TGTGCCATCAGTGAGACACTGTACAATGAGCAGTTCTTC. Translated: CAISETLYNEQFF.

This clonotype was picked up a small number of times. The V gene is TRBV20-1, the J gene TRBJ2-7; D remains unclear. V lost 3 bases to trimming and J lost 0 bases, with 18 bases between them. The CDR3 runs 16 residues. CDR1 and CDR2 (germline): DFQATT, SNEGSKA (reference sequence). Written as DNA, the CDR3 is TGCAGTGCTAGGGATCCCCTAGGTATGGTCTCCTACGAGCAGTACTTC. Protein sequence: CSARDPLGMVSYEQYF.

This clonotype was observed a few times. The CDR3 bases are TGCGCCAGCAGCCACCCTTCCGGGGTGGATACGCAGTATTTT. This gives the protein CASSHPSGVDTQYF. V gene TRBV4-1 combines with J gene TRBJ2-3, with D perhaps TRBD2 (5 bases). CDR1 MGHRA and CDR2 YSYEKL come from the germline V gene. The CDR3 totals 14 residues. V shed 3 bases and J shed 6 bases, with 13 bases lying between them.

This clonotype was counted ten times or more. This sequence joins TRBV20-1 and TRBJ2-7; 10 bases map to TRBD1. The CDR3 is 16 residues long. Losses at the gene ends were 2 bases for V and 3 bases for J; bases not matched to a gene: 10. CDR1 is DFQATT, CDR2 SNEGSKA, per germline (reference sequence). The CDR3, as DNA: TGCAGTGCTAGACACGGAATCGGACAGGGGGTCTACGAGCAGTACTTC. It encodes CSARHGIGQGVYEQYF.

This chain joins TRBV5-1 and TRBJ1-5; tentatively, D is TRBD1 (5 bases). This CDR3 is 15 amino acids long. Trimming left V 0 bases short and J 3 bases short, with 10 bases between. CDR1 and CDR2 from the germline V gene are SGHRS and YFSETQ. CDR3 nucleotides: TGCGCCAGCAGCTTGGTCGGGGCAGACAATCAGCCCCAGCATTTT. It translates to CASSLVGADNQPQHF.

At least ten counts were recorded for this clonotype. The CDR3 nucleotides read TGCAGCGTTGCGAGACTAGCGGGAGAAGAGACCCAGTACTTC. This encodes CSVARLAGEETQYF. The V and J genes are TRBV29-1 and TRBJ2-5; 12 bases fit TRBD2. The CDR3 is made up of 14 amino acids. J was trimmed by 3 bases and V by 4 bases; bases with no gene match: 3. In germline, CDR1 is SQVTM, CDR2 ANQGSEA.

The V and J genes are TRBV7-3 and TRBJ2-5; D is perhaps TRBD1 (6 bases). CDR1 and CDR2 (germline): SGHTA, FQGTGA. V dropped 2 bases and J dropped 5 bases, with 18 bases sitting between them. This CDR3 comprises 16 residues. The CDR3 loop is CASSLEPMTGWETQYF. The CDR3 nucleotides read TGTGCCAGCAGCTTAGAGCCCATGACAGGCTGGGAGACCCAGTACTTC.

This clonotype was counted at least ten times. V usage is TRBV2 and J usage is TRBJ2-3, with D tentatively TRBD1 (8 bases). Germline CDR1 SNHLY, CDR2 FYNNEI. The V gene lost 8 bases and the J gene lost 3 bases, with 18 bases spanning the gap. The CDR3 extends over 15 amino acids. DNA for the CDR3: TGTGCCAGCGCCAACAGGGGGGGAAGGACAGATACGCAGTATTTT. Its translation is CASANRGGRTDTQYF.

This clonotype was detected ten times or more. The chain carries TRBV5-1 and TRBJ1-1; possible D gene TRBD1, 5 bases. V was shortened by 6 bases and J by 1 base, with 10 bases between the two germline ends. The CDR3 has 13 amino acids. Germline CDR1 SGHRS, CDR2 YFSETQ. For the CDR3, the DNA is TGCGCCAGCATGACAGAACCGAACACTGAAGCTTTCTTT. The encoded protein is CASMTEPNTEAFF.

There are many counts of this clonotype. The genes are TRBV18 and TRBJ2-3; 9 bases agree with TRBD1. The germline gives CDR1 KGHSH, CDR2 LQKENI. The CDR3 length is 16 residues. V shed 6 bases, J shed 2 bases, and the junction held 9 bases outside the gene matches. CDR3 sequence (DNA): TGTGCCAGCTCCCCCGCCGGGACAGGGTACACAGATACGCAGTATTTT. It codes for CASSPAGTGYTDTQYF.

This clonotype was observed a handful of times. The chain couples TRBV20-1 to TRBJ2-7; TRBD2 matches at 9 bases. In germline, CDR1 is DFQATT, CDR2 SNEGSKA (reference sequence). The V gene end was trimmed by 3 bases and the J gene end by 4 bases; junction bases not matched to a gene: 16. This CDR3 has 17 residues. The CDR3 bases are TGCAGTGCTAGTCACCCTCATGATAGCGGGGGACTTTACGAGCAGTACTTC. Translation gives CSASHPHDSGGLYEQYF.

As concerns this clonotype: This could be a read error, since a much larger clone is one nucleotide away. The gene calls are TRBV27 and TRBJ1-2; D unclear. The CDR3 runs 13 residues. Germline V gene lookup returns CDR1 MNHEY and CDR2 SMNVEV (reference sequence). Trimming pared 5 bases from V and 7 bases from J, leaving 14 bases between. This CDR3 reads CASSDNKGSGYTF. The CDR3 region has the DNA TGTGCCAGCAGTGATAACAAGGGTAGTGGCTACACCTTC.

This clonotype was counted only a few times. The junction does not match germline at one end; this may be a read error. The rearrangement links TRBV7-2 to TRBJ2-7; D might be TRBD2 (7 bases). This CDR3 is built from 15 residues. CDR1 and CDR2 from the germline V gene are SGHTA and FQGNSA. The CDR3 protein is CASSLARGGTGEQYF. CDR3 coding DNA: TGTGCCAGCAGCCTAGCGAGGGGGGGCACAGGTGAGCAGTACTTC.